The sequence of this T cell receptor (beta chain) was determined in a study of shared clonotypes between healthy human individuals. Across the study: The composition of the donors was a couple of women and three men aged 18 to 49.

Caucasian adults living in Nashville, Tennessee, provided all samples. Remarks on this clone: Its antigen remains unidentified.

The junction had 7 bases not matched to a gene; V was cut back by 4 bases and J by 4 bases. The CDR3 has 17 residues. Germline V lookup: CDR1 LGHNA, CDR2 YSLEER. Data came from immunoSEQ multiplex PCR; TCRdb stores just in-frame clones and leaves some out. The data contain about 2.4 million clones, over 85% of them singletons. Study-wide results and limits: Generally, naive subsets (rather than memory subsets) showed larger estimated richness. Tissues were not sampled, only blood, and their repertoires likely differ.

The chain carries TRBV4-3 and TRBJ2-3, with 14 nucleotides matching TRBD2. This clonotype originated in a man younger than 35 in good health. Some clones in this sample may be carry-over from other donors' samples. Sequenced sample: naive CD4+ T cells from PBMCs. This sample's subset: CD45RA+ positively selected. DNA for the CDR3: TGCGCCAGCAGCCCCATGGGACTAGCGGGAGCGGCAGATACGCAGTATTTT. Translating it yields CASSPMGLAGAADTQYF.